A single sample is the source of the 9 T cell receptor beta chains below, sequenced in a study of blood T cell repertoires in COVID-19. Profiled with immunoSEQ multiplex PCR; TCRdb holds only in-frame clones, not every one. The sample lists over 150,000 clones; under 85% were seen once. Sequences were obtained from peripheral blood. The receptors shown here come from a man in his 60s with COVID-19, enrolled during active disease.

Details on this clone: One junction end disagrees with the germline gene, perhaps due to a read error. The V and J genes are TRBV15 and TRBJ2-5, with 9 bases identical to TRBD2. CDR1 and CDR2 from the germline V gene are LNHNV and YYDKDF (reference sequence). CDR3 size: 12 residues. DNA for the CDR3: TGTGCCACCAGCAGAGATTCCGCGGGGGGGGACTTC. Amino acid sequence: CATSRDSAGGDF.

The V gene is TRBV3-1 (or the pseudogene TRBV3-2), the J gene TRBJ2-5, with 7 bases identical to TRBD1. V dropped 4 bases and J dropped 7; count of bases not matched to a gene: 18. The CDR3 covers 17 residues. Germline V gene lookup returns CDR1 LGHDT and CDR2 YNNKEL (reference sequence). In DNA form, the CDR3 reads TGTGCCAGCAGCCTATCAACGGGGCTTCGGACAGGAGGGACCCAGTACTTC. Protein: CASSLSTGLRTGGTQYF.

The genes are TRBV14 and TRBJ1-1; D uncertain. The germline V and J ends were trimmed by 0 bases and 4 bases, with 9 bases remaining between them. Germline CDR1 and CDR2: SGHDN and FVKESK. This CDR3 is 14 amino acids long. The CDR3 sequence is CASSQDASVTEAFF. The DNA for the CDR3 is TGTGCCAGCAGCCAAGATGCCAGCGTCACTGAAGCTTTCTTT.

This clone is a singleton in its sample. The chain has TRBV6-6 and TRBJ2-1, with D unclear. The V end lost 8 bases, the J end lost 0 bases, and 17 bases lay between the germline ends. Germline V lookup: CDR1 MNHNY, CDR2 SVGAGI (reference sequence). The CDR3 spans 16 residues. Here the CDR3 DNA reads TGTGCCAGCCGATTACAGCAGACAATCTCCTACAATGAGCAGTTCTTC. Translation: CASRLQQTISYNEQFF.

This clone was counted a few times. V is TRBV4-3 and J is TRBJ2-6, with 8 bases matching TRBD1. Trimming took 0 bases from V and 0 from J; bases not matched to a gene: 4. CDR3 length: 18 amino acids. Germline CDR1 is LGHNA and CDR2 is YSLEER. CDR3 amino acids: CASSQDTGGSSGANVLTF. The CDR3 DNA is TGCGCCAGCAGCCAAGACACAGGGGGTAGCTCTGGGGCCAACGTCCTGACTTTC.

The chain uses TRBV6-5 and TRBJ1-2; D perhaps matches TRBD1 (5 bases). The CDR3 length is 15 residues. Deletions cut 0 bases from V and 7 bases from J, with 15 bases between. Per the germline V gene, CDR1 is MNHEY and CDR2 is SVGAGI. CDR3 region: CASSYSGGAAGGYTF. For the CDR3, the DNA is TGTGCCAGCAGTTACTCGGGAGGGGCGGCGGGTGGCTACACCTTC.

About this clone: Germline and junction disagree at one end, which may indicate a read error. The chain couples TRBV18 to TRBJ1-5, with 7 bases aligning to TRBD1. There are 13 residues in the CDR3. Germline V lookup: CDR1 KGHSH, CDR2 LQKENI. The CDR3 nucleotides are TGTGCCAGCTCACGAGGGGGCAAACAGCCCCAGCATTTT. Amino acids: CASSRGGKQPQHF.

The chain links TRBV20-1 to TRBJ2-1; D may be TRBD1 (5 bases). The germline V gene has CDR1 DFQATT and CDR2 SNEGSKA (reference sequence). This CDR3 is built from 12 residues. Trimming left V 3 bases short and J 7 bases short, with 10 bases between. The CDR3 loop reads CSASKGPNEQFF. CDR3 bases: TGCAGTGCTAGTAAGGGGCCGAATGAGCAGTTCTTC.

J is TRBJ2-1 and V is TRBV7-9; D is unresolved. The V and J ends lost 3 bases and 0 bases respectively, with 15 bases between them. Looked up from germline, CDR1 is SEHNR and CDR2 is FQNEAQ (reference sequence). The CDR3 consists of 17 residues. The CDR3 reads CASSFLGSYTSYNEQFF. The CDR3 DNA reads TGTGCCAGCAGCTTCCTGGGCAGCTACACCTCCTACAATGAGCAGTTCTTC.